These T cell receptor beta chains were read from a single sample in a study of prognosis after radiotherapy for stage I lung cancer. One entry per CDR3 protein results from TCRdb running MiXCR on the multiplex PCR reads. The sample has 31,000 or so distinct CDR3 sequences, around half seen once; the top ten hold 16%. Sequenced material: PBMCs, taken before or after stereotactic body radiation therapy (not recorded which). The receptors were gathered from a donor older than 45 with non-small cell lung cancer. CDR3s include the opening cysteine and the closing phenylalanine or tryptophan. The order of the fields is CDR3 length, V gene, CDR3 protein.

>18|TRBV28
CASRASAVGVLLTDTQYF
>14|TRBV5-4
CASSLTTGGHGYTF
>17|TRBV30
CAWRRLDGTATNEKLFF
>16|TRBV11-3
CAISLDRQARIYEQYF
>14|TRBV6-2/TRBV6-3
CASSYRPGPNEQFF
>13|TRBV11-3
CASSLGEHYEQYF
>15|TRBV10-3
CAISSTYGWTGELFF
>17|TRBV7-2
CASSRTGASSGYNEQFF
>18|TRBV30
CAWVPPGRGAFNTGELFF
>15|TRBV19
CASSIQTGGHSPLHF
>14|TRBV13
CASSLAGGGYTQYF
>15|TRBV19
CASSIRWGLGSGYTF
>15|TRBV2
CASRALRSGANVLTF
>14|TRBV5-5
CASSLAPWDSRLFF
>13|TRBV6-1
CASSEVSGDEAFF
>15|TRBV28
CASIPGGAGTGELFF
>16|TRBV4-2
CASSRRLAGSADTQYF
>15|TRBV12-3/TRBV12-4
CASRATSGTPREQYF
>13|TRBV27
CASSSSRGQPQHF
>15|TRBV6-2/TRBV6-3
CASSYSPTGNTEAFF
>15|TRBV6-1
CASSKTLTEEETQYF
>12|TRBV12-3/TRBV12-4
CASSPNYNEQFF
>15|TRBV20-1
CSASGGVSSYNEQFF
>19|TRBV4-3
CASSQDVFRGGGFNQPQHF
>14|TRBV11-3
CASSRGTIQETQYF
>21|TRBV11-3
CASSFRRQERVSLGQGAEQYF
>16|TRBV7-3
CASSLLWQSNTDTQYF
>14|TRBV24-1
CATSDPGRTDTQYF
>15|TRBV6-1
CASSEGGQRIYGYTF
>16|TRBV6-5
CASSPGRAAAYNEQFF
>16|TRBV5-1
CASSLVSGYRVNEQFF
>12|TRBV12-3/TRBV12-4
CASSSGTYGYTF
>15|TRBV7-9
CASSLGTGAADTQYF
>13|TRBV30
CAWSLSGANVLTF
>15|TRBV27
CASSQGSGGLYEQYF
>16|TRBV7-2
CASSLGLAGGQDTQYF
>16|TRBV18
CASSNQGVGSNEKLFF
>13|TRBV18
CASSPGTKETQYF
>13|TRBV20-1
CSALGRVQDTQYF
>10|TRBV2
CASVQREAFF
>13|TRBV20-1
CSARDTGRAGYTF
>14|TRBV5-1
CASSLDRGGQPQHF
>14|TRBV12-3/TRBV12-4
CASSFASAGNEQFF
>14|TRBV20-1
CSASSPSSASEQYF
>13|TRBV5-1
CASSSTTGTEAFF
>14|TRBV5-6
CASSLGSGSYEQYF
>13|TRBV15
CATSRERLYEQYF
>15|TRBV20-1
CSARVATSSYNEQFF
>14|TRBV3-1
CARGGAGRAHEQYF
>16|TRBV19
CDSSRQQGRGTGELFF
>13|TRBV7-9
CASSLSGGNEQFF
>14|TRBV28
CASSTTRAPYGYTF
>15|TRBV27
CASRIPNSPLDTQYF
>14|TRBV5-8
CASSLLGLDNEQFF